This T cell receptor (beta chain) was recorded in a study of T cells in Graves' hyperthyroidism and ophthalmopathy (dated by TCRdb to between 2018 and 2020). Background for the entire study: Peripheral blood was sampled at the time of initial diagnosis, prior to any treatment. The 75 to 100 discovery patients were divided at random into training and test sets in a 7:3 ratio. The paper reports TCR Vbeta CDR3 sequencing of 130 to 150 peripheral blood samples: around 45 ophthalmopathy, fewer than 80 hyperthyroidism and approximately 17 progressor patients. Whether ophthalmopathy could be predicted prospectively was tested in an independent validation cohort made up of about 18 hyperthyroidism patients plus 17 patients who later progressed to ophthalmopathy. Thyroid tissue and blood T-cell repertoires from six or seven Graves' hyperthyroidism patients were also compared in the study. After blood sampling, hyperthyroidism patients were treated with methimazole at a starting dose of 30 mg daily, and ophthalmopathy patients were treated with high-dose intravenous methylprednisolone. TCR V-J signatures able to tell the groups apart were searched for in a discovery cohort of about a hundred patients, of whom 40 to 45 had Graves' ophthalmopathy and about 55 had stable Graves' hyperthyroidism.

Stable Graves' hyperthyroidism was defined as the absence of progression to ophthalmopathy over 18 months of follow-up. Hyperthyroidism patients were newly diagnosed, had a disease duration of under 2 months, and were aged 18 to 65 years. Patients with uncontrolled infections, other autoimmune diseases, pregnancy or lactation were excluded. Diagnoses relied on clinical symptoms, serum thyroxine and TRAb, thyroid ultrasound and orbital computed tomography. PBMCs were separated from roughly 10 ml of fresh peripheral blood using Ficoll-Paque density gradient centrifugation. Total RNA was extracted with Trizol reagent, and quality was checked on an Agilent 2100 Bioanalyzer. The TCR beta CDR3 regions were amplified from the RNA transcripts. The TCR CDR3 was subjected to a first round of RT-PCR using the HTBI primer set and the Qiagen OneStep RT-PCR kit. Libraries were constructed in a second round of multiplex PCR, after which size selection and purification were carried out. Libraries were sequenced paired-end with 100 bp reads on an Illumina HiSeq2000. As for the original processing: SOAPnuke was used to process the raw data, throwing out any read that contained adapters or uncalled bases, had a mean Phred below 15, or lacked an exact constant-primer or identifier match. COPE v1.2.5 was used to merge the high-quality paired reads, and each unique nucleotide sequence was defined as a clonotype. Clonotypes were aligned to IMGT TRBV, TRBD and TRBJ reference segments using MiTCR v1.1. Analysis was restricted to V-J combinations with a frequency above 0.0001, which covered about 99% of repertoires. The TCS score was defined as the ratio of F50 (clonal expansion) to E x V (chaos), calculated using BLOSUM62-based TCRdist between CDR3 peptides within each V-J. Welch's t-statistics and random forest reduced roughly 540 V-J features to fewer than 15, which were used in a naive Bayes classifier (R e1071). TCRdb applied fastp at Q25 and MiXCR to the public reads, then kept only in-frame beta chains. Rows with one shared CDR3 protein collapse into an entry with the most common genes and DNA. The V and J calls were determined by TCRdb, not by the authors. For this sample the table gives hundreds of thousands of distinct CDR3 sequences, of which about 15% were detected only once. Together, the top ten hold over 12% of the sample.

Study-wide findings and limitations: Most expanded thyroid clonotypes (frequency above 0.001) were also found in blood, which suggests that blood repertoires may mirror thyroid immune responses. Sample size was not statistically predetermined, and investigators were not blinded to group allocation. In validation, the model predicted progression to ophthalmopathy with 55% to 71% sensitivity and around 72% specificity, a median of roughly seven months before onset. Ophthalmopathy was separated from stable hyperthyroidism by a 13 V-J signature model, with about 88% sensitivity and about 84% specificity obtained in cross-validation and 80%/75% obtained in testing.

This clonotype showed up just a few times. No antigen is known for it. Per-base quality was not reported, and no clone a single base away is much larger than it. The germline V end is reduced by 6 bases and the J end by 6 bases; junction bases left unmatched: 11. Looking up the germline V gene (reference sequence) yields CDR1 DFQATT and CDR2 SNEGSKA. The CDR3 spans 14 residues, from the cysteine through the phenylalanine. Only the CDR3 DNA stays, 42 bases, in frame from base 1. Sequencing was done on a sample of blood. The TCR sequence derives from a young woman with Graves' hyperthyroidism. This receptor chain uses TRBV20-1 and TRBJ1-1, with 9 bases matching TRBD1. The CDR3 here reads CSARSPRTGAEAFF. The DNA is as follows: TGCAGTGCCCGGAGCCCCAGGACAGGGGCTGAAGCTTTCTTT.